These 5 T cell receptor beta chains originate from one sample sequenced in a study of vaccination and CD4 T cells after COVID-19. CD4+ T cells that had been cultured provided DNA sequenced with the Oncomine TCR Beta short-read assay. TCRdb analysed the PCR reads with MiXCR anew, one entry per CDR3 protein. The sample has around 7,800 distinct CDR3 sequences, around 33% seen once; the top ten hold around 29%. The treatment here: approximately 9-day PBMC culture with coronavirus spike peptide pools or control peptides (ViraFEST assay). Harvesting of the unexposed donor's CD4+ T cells predated the COVID-19 pandemic (2011-2018). No antigen has been assigned to these receptors. The sequencing sample was made of CD4+ T cells from blood, cultured in vitro. These receptors all come from a human donor in good health.

In its sample, this clonotype was seen a few times. V and J are TRBV7-6 and TRBJ2-5; 8 nucleotides line up with TRBD1. CDR1 and CDR2 from the germline V gene are SGHVS and FNYEAQ. This CDR3 is 14 amino acids long. The ends lost 3 bases at V and 5 bases at J; junction bases unmatched: 5. The CDR3 region has the DNA TGTGCCAGCAGCTTCGGACAGGGCGAGGAGACCCAGTACTTC. This gives the protein CASSFGQGEETQYF. The variable domain in full, completed from reference TRBV7-6 and TRBJ2-5, reads GAGVSQSPRYKVTKRGQDVALRCDPISGHVSLYWYRQALGQGPEFLTYFNYEAQQDKSGLPNDRFSAERPEGSISTLTIQRTEQRDSAMYRCASSFGQGEETQYFGPGTRLLVL.

The V call is TRBV2, the J call TRBJ1-1; D is uncertain. The germline V and J ends were trimmed by 5 bases and 4 bases, with 14 bases remaining between them. The CDR3 consists of 14 residues. The V gene's germline CDR1 is SNHLY and CDR2 FYNNEI. This chain's CDR3 is CASSRDNKGTEAFF. The CDR3 DNA reads as TGTGCCAGCAGTCGCGATAATAAAGGCACTGAAGCTTTCTTT.

This chain links TRBV6-5 with TRBJ1-1; 8 bases map to TRBD1. V was pared by 0 bases and J by 2 bases, with 5 bases of the junction left unmatched. The germline V gene has CDR1 MNHEY and CDR2 SVGAGI. This CDR3 is built from 16 residues. Here the CDR3 reads CASSYSDRGGNTEAFF. The CDR3 DNA follows: TGTGCCAGCAGTTACTCTGACAGGGGAGGAAACACTGAAGCTTTCTTT.

V is TRBV6-1 and J is TRBJ2-3; 10 nucleotides agree with TRBD2. Trimming at V came to 2 bases and at J to 4 bases, leaving 0 bases not matched to a gene. The CDR3 sequence is 14 residues long. CDR1 MNHNS and CDR2 SASEGT come from the germline V gene. The CDR3 loop reads CASSELAGADTQYF. For the CDR3, the DNA is TGTGCCAGCAGTGAACTAGCGGGGGCAGATACGCAGTATTTT.

This clonotype has only a few counts. The chain has TRBV7-3 and TRBJ2-3; D gene uncertain. From germline, CDR1 is SGHTA and CDR2 FQGTGA. V dropped 2 bases and J dropped 4 bases, with 7 bases sitting between them. The CDR3 sequence is 13 residues long. The CDR3 DNA reads as TGTGCCAGCAGCTTATCGAAGGCAGATACGCAGTATTTT. Its translation: CASSLSKADTQYF.